This T cell receptor (beta chain) was captured in a study of shared clonotypes between healthy human individuals. Execution of the assay was at deep level. Repertoires were generated with immunoSEQ multiplex PCR, while TCRdb's copy carries only in-frame clones and drops some. The repertoire holds over a million clones, with around 98% as singletons. Trimming left V 5 bases short and J 1 base short, with 14 bases between. The CDR3 consists of 15 residues. The V gene's germline CDR1 is SGHTA and CDR2 FQGNSA. Study-wide results and caveats: Clonotype sharing levels among donors were expected to vary with sequencing depth.

Remarks on this clone: Its antigen is unidentified.

The receptor was derived from a young man in good health. The specimen was naive CD4+ T cells sorted from blood. Subset specified: CD45RA+ positively selected. This sequence joins TRBV7-2 and TRBJ1-1; TRBD1 might be the D (5 bases). In DNA form, the CDR3 reads TGTGCCAGCAGCCCTAGGGAGGGGTGGAACACTGAAGCTTTCTTT. This codes for CASSPREGWNTEAFF.